Here is one T cell receptor beta chain with its context. There is no known antigen for this receptor. The data were taken from a study of cytomegalovirus exposure and HLA in healthy donors (dated by TCRdb to 2016 to 2017). With respect to the entire study: An earlier analysis of approximately 640 of the donors reported 250 to 300 Gb of sequence data and more than 90 million unique TCR beta sequences from 150 million to 200 million T cells. An early release covering 550 to 700 HLA-typed donors comprised approximately 290 gigabases of sequencing data and 85 million or so unique TCR sequences. The genetic ancestry cluster associated with self-reported Caucasian donors included over 80% of the 350 to 500 genotyped donors. The study aimed to test whether cataloging public T cell receptors could reveal signatures of past pathogen exposure. The study used immunosequencing to profile the T cell repertoires of approximately 630 subjects and linked those repertoires to cytomegalovirus serostatus. Along with the roughly 610-subject first cohort, a separate validation cohort of more than 90 different subjects was used. High-throughput TCR immunosequencing, statistical association of individual TCRs with disease status, and machine learning were combined to predict cytomegalovirus infection status. In a later analysis, previously published TCR beta repertoires from some 640 donors were re-analyzed and high-resolution HLA genotyping was added so that TCR occurrence patterns could be studied. Rather than using new phenotypic data, the later analysis identified candidate immune exposures from TCR beta sequences and from how often those sequences occurred across donors. An earlier analysis of 587 of the donors used high-throughput TCR beta sequencing to judge whether each TCR beta V gene segment behaved as functional or pseudogenic. Donor age, sex, ethnicity and CMV serostatus were compiled together with the repertoire data. Genome-wide SNP genotypes for about three fifths of the roughly 670 donors were used in a later genetic analysis, which treated that subset as a discovery cohort. All discovery cohort repertoires had been generated using a single sequencing platform. Both class I and class II loci were covered by HLA typing, at four-digit resolution. The number of typed donors differed by locus: roughly 620-630 for A, B, C, DRB1 and DQB1; approximately 530 for DQA1; 600 to 610 for DPA1; and 400 to 480 for DPB1. Four to six DR-DQ haplotypes were handled as single units for association and clustering because linkage in the cohort was strong. On average, approximately 250,000 unique TCR beta nucleotide sequences were sequenced per donor among a few hundred genotyped donors of the cohort, with 15% to 20% of those sequences being non-productive. Study-wide findings and limitations: CMV serostatus was the only immune exposure information available for the cohort. Most TCR sequences were seen in very few donors, while some public TCRs were found in many individuals. Because counts were too low, some 17 rarely observed V segments, including chromosome 9 orphons, were left out of the earlier analysis of over 550 of the donors. Strong co-occurrence of HLA alleles, especially DR and DQ, made assigning TCR associations to individual alleles difficult. In a later analysis, several top co-occurrence clusters were reported to appear linked to parvovirus B19, influenza, CMV and Epstein-Barr virus. A later analysis found that TCR association rates varied across HLA loci, with DRB1 alleles showing the most associated TCRs and HLA-C alleles the fewest. In a later analysis, most CMV-associated TCR beta chains were found to appear HLA-restricted, with HLA associations seemingly driven largely by CMV exposure. Some IMGT-functional V segments, including TRBV6-2 and TRBV6-3, could not be told apart with the 87-base-pair reads, so those segments were excluded. A further reported finding was that TCR beta sequences accurately predicted the HLA-A and HLA-B alleles for most subjects in the first cohort. A later analysis found that HLA-associated TCR beta chains were more clonally expanded and had lower generation probabilities than equally common non-associated chains. In both the original and validation cohorts, the classifier was reported to diagnose cytomegalovirus status with high specificity and sensitivity. Roughly uniform sequencing depth across donors was assumed in presence/absence analyses, although this assumption may not hold. In vitro tests confirmed that three of the cytomegalovirus-associated TCR beta chains recognize cytomegalovirus antigens. Broadly in line with IMGT annotations, most TCR beta V segments showed up in productive rearrangements about 87% or about 30% of the time in an earlier analysis of about 500 of the donors. This cohort had only TCR beta chains sequenced, and the lack of alpha or paired-chain data limited which features could be detected. The sequencing pipeline was judged likely to have produced a cluster of highly shared sequence variants as a technical artifact. Because some donors lacked HLA typing at each locus, the association tests relied only on the typed subset. A later analysis associated 15,000 to 20,000 TCR beta sequences with specific HLA alleles at a false discovery rate of 0.05. The study listed 164 TCR beta chains as associated with cytomegalovirus. A later genetic analysis reported fewer N-insertions in productive TCRs among donors in an Asian-associated ancestry cluster than the roughly 620-donor mean. The authors suggested that the approach could potentially be generalized to other disease states and immunological phenotypes. Linkage disequilibrium might explain the correlated functional status among segregating V segments, but an unknown experimental factor could not be excluded. In a later genetic analysis, a missense DCLRE1C variant was associated with V-gene and J-gene trimming of TCR beta chains, and the association was replicated in an independent cohort.

The germline V gene specifies SQVTM as CDR1 and ANQGSEA as CDR2. The CDR3 measures 14 amino acids from cysteine to phenylalanine. CDR3 DNA is the only sequence kept; it has 42 bases, read in frame from the first base. After removal of 6 bases from V and 3 bases from J, the junction retains 8 bases not matched to a gene. Preparation of the library involved the immunoSEQ multiplex PCR assay. For the multiplex PCR, a mixture combining 60 forward primers for TCR Vbeta segments and 13 reverse primers for TCR Jbeta segments was used. A multiplex PCR assay on genomic DNA amplified the CDR3 region of rearranged TCR beta genes. The Illumina HiSeq System was used to sequence the amplified TCR beta libraries as 87-base-pair reads. Per the source publication's procedure: In a later analysis, approximately 74 million unique TCR beta chains were counted across the roughly 670 repertoires, and about 10 million of these chains were shared by at least two donors. A nearest-neighbor algorithm error-corrected the raw reads and collapsed the reads into unique sequences, merging closely related sequences to remove PCR and sequencing errors. Alignment of CDR3 sequences to IMGT reference sequences was used to assign V, D and J gene segments. Each retained sequence needed at least a six-nucleotide match to both a V gene segment and a J gene segment. Rearrangements were classified as productive when the CDR3 lacked stop codons and remained in frame with V and J, and all other rearrangements were classified as non-productive. CDR3 was defined by IMGT convention, running from the second conserved V-encoded cysteine to the conserved J-encoded phenylalanine. Sequences without an unambiguous match to a single V gene segment were excluded from the earlier analysis of several hundred of the donors. In an earlier analysis of roughly 500 of the donors, V segments were called functional above 56.7% productive rearrangements and were called segregating when the between-donor standard deviation exceeded 5%. A statistical classification framework was built for diagnosing cytomegalovirus status from the catalog of TCR beta chain sequences. V and J gene assignment, in a later analysis, came from comparing TCR nucleotide sequences with IMGT/GENE-DB human TR gene sequences. In a later analysis, CDR3 sequences and most-parsimonious VDJ recombination scenarios were assigned using the TCRdist pipeline. In a later analysis, every TCR beta chain was defined by the combination of its CDR3 amino acid sequence and its V-gene family, and reads without a unique V-gene family were dropped. A later analysis removed 500 to 600 highly shared, low-generation-probability nucleotide sequences to deal with suspected cross-contamination and a sequencing artifact. In a later analysis, a clonal expansion index was calculated for each public chain from normalized within-repertoire ranks of inferred template counts. Generation probabilities in a later analysis came from a VDJ recombination model fitted to out-of-frame rearrangements, and those results were checked against IGoR. A later analysis scored TCR-TCR, TCR-HLA and TCR-CMV co-occurrence with hypergeometric tests, applying a repertoire-size bias correction to TCR pairs. In a later analysis, false discovery rates were estimated by permuting HLA or CMV assignments 20 times. In a later analysis, co-occurring TCRs were grouped using DBSCAN, and TCRdist sequence similarity was added for clustering within HLA-allele-positive subsets. Repertoires with fewer than 30,000 or more than 120,000 public chains were left out of co-occurrence clustering, as were several repertoires with anomalous nucleotide sharing. TCRdb re-hosts the immuneACCESS table, in-frame sequences only. Its copies lack some clones; in the studies checked, an unresolved V gene accounts for under half of them, and the cause for the rest is not known. V, J and clone size are those of that table, while D and trimming were read from the DNA. The sample table holds some 160,000 clones. Approximately 2.3% of the sample is held by the ten biggest clonotypes.

The cohort was made up of approximately 700 healthy bone marrow donors. At the time of sampling, all cohort members were nominally healthy, though unrecorded immune exposures were likely present. The donor was CMV seronegative and was included in the group of approximately 350 seronegative cohort members. Each donor provided a peripheral blood sample, and peripheral blood mononuclear cells were used for TCR beta sequencing. The Qiagen DNeasy Blood Extraction Kit was used to extract genomic DNA from the blood cell samples. This receptor was obtained from a man under 40 in good health and CMV-seronegative. The sequenced material came from PBMCs. The chain couples TRBV29-1 to TRBJ1-5; 7 central bases correspond to TRBD1. The CDR3 is CSVTGTDPNQPQHF. Read as DNA, the sequence is TGCAGCGTAACCGGGACAGACCCCAATCAGCCCCAGCATTTT.